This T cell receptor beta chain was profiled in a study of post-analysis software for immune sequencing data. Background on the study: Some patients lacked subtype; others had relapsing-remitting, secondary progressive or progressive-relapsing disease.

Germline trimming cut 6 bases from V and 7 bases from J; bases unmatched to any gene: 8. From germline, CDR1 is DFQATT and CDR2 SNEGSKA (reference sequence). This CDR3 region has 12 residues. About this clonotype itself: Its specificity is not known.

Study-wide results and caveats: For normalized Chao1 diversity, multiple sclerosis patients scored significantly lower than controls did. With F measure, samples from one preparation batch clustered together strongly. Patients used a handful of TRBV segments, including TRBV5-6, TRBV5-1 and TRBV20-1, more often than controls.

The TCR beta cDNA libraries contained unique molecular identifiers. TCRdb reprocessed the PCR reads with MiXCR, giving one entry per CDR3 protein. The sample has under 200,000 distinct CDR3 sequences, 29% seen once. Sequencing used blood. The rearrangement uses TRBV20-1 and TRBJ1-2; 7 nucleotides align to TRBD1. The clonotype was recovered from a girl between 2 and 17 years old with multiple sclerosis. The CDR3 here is CSAHTGAGGYTF. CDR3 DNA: TGCAGTGCGCACACAGGGGCGGGTGGCTACACCTTC.